Presented here are 8 T cell receptor beta chains from one specimen sequenced in a study of shared clonotypes between healthy human individuals. The table came from immunoSEQ multiplex PCR; TCRdb's copy has only in-frame clones and leaves some out. Of millions of clones listed, roughly 95% were seen once; the top ten hold 0.85% to 1.3%. Naive CD8 cells comprised CD45RO-negative, CCR7-positively selected cells, excluding terminally differentiated effector memory CD45RA+ cells. Sequencing used naive CD8+ T cells sorted from blood. All receptors derive from a man aged 18-30 years in good health.

This chain uses TRBV28 with TRBJ1-4; the D is unclear. Trimming stripped 4 bases from V and 3 bases from J, with 3 bases between. The germline CDR1 and CDR2 sequences are MDHEN and SYDVKM. The CDR3 covers 12 residues. The CDR3 spells CASSYSNEKLFF. The CDR3 nucleotides read TGTGCCAGCAGTTATTCTAATGAAAAACTGTTTTTT.

This chain links TRBV6-5 with TRBJ1-2; TRBD1 matches at 9 bases. Trimming took 3 bases from V and 3 from J; bases not matched to a gene: 5. This CDR3 is built from 15 residues. CDR1 is MNHEY, CDR2 SVGAGI, per germline. The DNA for the CDR3 is TGTGCCAGCAGTTATACAGGGGGCGGGGACTATGGCTACACCTTC. It specifies CASSYTGGGDYGYTF.

In nucleotides, the CDR3 is TGTGCCAGTAGTTGGGATACAGCGAACACCGGGGAGCTGTTTTTT. Translation: CASSWDTANTGELFF. The chain links TRBV19 to TRBJ2-2; D ambiguous. V gave up 5 bases and J gave up 0 bases, with 10 bases separating them. Germline-derived CDR1 and CDR2 are LNHDA and SQIVND (reference sequence). The CDR3 is 15 amino acids.

The V and J genes are TRBV27 and TRBJ2-2; D is possibly TRBD2 (6 bases). The germline V gene has CDR1 MNHEY and CDR2 SMNVEV (reference sequence). The germline V and J ends were trimmed by 6 bases and 8 bases, with 16 bases remaining between them. This CDR3 spans 14 amino acids. The CDR3 nucleotides read TGTGCCAGCAGGCTCGGGACTGCATCTGGGGAGCTGTTTTTT. It translates to CASRLGTASGELFF.

The chain carries TRBV15 and TRBJ1-1, with D tentatively TRBD1 (6 bases). The CDR3 sequence is 14 residues long. V gave up 5 bases and J gave up 0 bases, with 10 bases separating them. Germline V CDR1 and CDR2: LNHNV, YYDKDF (reference sequence). In DNA form, the CDR3 reads TGTGCCACCAGCGTCGGACAGCTGAACACTGAAGCTTTCTTT. Protein sequence: CATSVGQLNTEAFF.

The chain uses TRBV10-3 and TRBJ2-7; 7 bases are shared with TRBD2. Germline V CDR1 and CDR2: ENHRY, SYGVKD. The CDR3 loop spans 16 amino acids. The V segment lost 3 bases and the J segment 0 bases; nucleotides outside the gene matches: 8. CDR3 bases: TGTGCCATCAGTGACCCGGGTCTAGCGGACTCCTACGAGCAGTACTTC. This codes for CAISDPGLADSYEQYF.

The chain is built from TRBV28 and TRBJ1-5; possible D gene TRBD1, 5 bases. The CDR3 contains 15 residues. Germline lookup yields CDR1 MDHEN and CDR2 SYDVKM. V gave up 6 bases and J gave up 1 base, with 13 bases separating them. The CDR3 DNA reads as TGTGCCAGCAGCTCCTTCGACAGCAGCAATCAGCCCCAGCATTTT. It specifies CASSSFDSSNQPQHF. Full variable domain (rest looked up from reference TRBV28 and TRBJ1-5): DVKVTQSSRYLVKRTGEKVFLECVQDMDHENMFWYRQDPGLGLRLIYFSYDVKMKEKGDIPEGYSVSREKKERFSLILESASTNQTSMYLCASSSFDSSNQPQHFGDGTRLSIL.

The rearrangement links TRBV7-9 to TRBJ2-1; TRBD2 agrees at 7 bases. The germline gives CDR1 SEHNR, CDR2 FQNEAQ (reference sequence). The CDR3 length is 15 residues. J was trimmed by 9 bases and V by 3 bases; bases with no gene match: 11. CDR3 DNA sequence: TGTGCCAGCAGCTTTGCACCAACTAGCGAAGGTGAGCAGTTCTTC. It codes for CASSFAPTSEGEQFF.